The 16 T cell receptor beta chains below were found in one sample sequenced in a study of OX40 agonist ivuxolimab in advanced cancers. The method was immunoSEQ multiplex PCR; TCRdb's version includes in-frame clones alone and lacks a portion of them. This sample yields 60,000 or so clones, of which about 87% are seen a single time; around 5.2% belongs to the top ten. The sample was CD4+ or CD8+ T cells sorted from blood, taken in a trial of the OX40 agonist ivuxolimab. The receptor source for this set is an adult with an advanced solid tumor such as melanoma, head and neck, liver or kidney cancer.

The chain combines TRBV9 with TRBJ2-5; 14 positions match TRBD2. The CDR3 runs 17 residues. Germline V gives CDR1 SGDLS, CDR2 YYNGEE. J lost 3 bases, V lost 4 bases, and 8 bases had no gene match. CDR3 bases: TGTGCCAGCAGCCCGGGACTAGCGGGAGTCGGAGAAGAGACCCAGTACTTC. Residues: CASSPGLAGVGEETQYF.

The chain carries TRBV7-9 and TRBJ2-2, with D perhaps TRBD2 (5 bases). Germline V gene lookup returns CDR1 SEHNR and CDR2 FQNEAQ (reference sequence). The CDR3 covers 14 residues. V gave up 4 bases and J gave up 5 bases, with 11 bases separating them. The CDR3 region has the DNA TGTGCCAGCAGCTACATAACTAGTACCGGGGAGCTGTTTTTT. Its translation is CASSYITSTGELFF.

Only one count was recorded for this clone. The chain combines TRBV6-1 with TRBJ2-2, with 9 bases matching TRBD2. J lost 5 bases, V lost 8 bases, and 3 bases had no gene match. CDR3 size: 13 residues. Per germline, CDR1 MNHNS and CDR2 SASEGT. The CDR3 loop reads CASFLAGTGELFF. The CDR3 DNA is TGTGCCAGCTTCCTAGCGGGGACCGGGGAGCTGTTTTTT.

CDR3 protein: CASSPGAAFYGYTF. The CDR3 DNA sequence: TGTGCCAGCTCTCCGGGGGCAGCCTTCTATGGCTACACCTTC. The chain links TRBV18 to TRBJ1-2; tentatively, D is TRBD1 (6 bases). Deletions cut 6 bases from V and 4 bases from J, with 15 bases between. CDR1 is KGHSH, CDR2 LQKENI, per germline. The CDR3 runs 14 residues.

CDR3 amino acids: CASNGQGGETQYF. As DNA, the CDR3 is TGTGCCAGCAACGGACAGGGTGGGGAGACCCAGTACTTC. The chain uses TRBV2 and TRBJ2-5; 8 bases agree with TRBD1. V shed 7 bases and J 5 bases; nucleotides not matched to a gene: 6. This CDR3 is 13 amino acids long. Germline CDR1 and CDR2: SNHLY and FYNNEI.

The chain uses TRBV5-1 and TRBJ2-7, with D perhaps matching TRBD2 (5 bases). Per germline, CDR1 SGHRS and CDR2 YFSETQ. This CDR3 region has 13 residues. With 0 bases removed from V and 4 bases from J, the gap between germline ends came to 8 bases. The CDR3 loop reads CASSLGREYEQYF. As DNA, the CDR3 is TGCGCCAGCAGCTTGGGAAGGGAGTACGAGCAGTACTTC.

This rearrangement joins TRBV28 to TRBJ2-2; D might be TRBD2 (5 bases). CDR3 length equals 12 residues. The germline V gene has CDR1 MDHEN and CDR2 SYDVKM. Deletions cut 6 bases from V and 4 bases from J, with 6 bases between. CDR3 sequence (DNA): TGTGCCAGCAGACTAGGCACCGGGGAGCTGTTTTTT. Translation: CASRLGTGELFF.

This chain links TRBV5-6 with TRBJ1-2, with D maybe TRBD1 (6 bases). In germline, CDR1 is SGHDT, CDR2 YYEEEE. V was cut by 2 bases and J by 3 bases, with 8 bases left in between. The CDR3 spans 13 residues. CDR3 amino acids: CASSLGGDYGYTF. CDR3 nucleotide sequence: TGTGCCAGCAGCTTAGGGGGGGACTATGGCTACACCTTC.

The chain uses TRBV5-4 and TRBJ1-2, with D unresolved. The germline V and J ends were trimmed by 0 bases and 6 bases, with 6 bases remaining between them. There are 12 residues in the CDR3. Germline loops: CDR1 SGHNT, CDR2 YYREEE (reference sequence). The CDR3 loop reads CASSLGKDGYTF. The CDR3 nucleotides read TGTGCCAGCAGCTTGGGAAAGGATGGCTACACCTTC. Full variable domain (rest looked up from reference TRBV5-4 and TRBJ1-2): ETGVTQSPTHLIKTRGQQVTLRCSSQSGHNTVSWYQQALGQGPQFIFQYYREEENGRGNFPPRFSGLQFPNYSSELNVNALELDDSALYLCASSLGKDGYTFGSGTRLTVV.

This chain links TRBV9 with TRBJ1-1, with TRBD1 as a possible D gene (6 bases). The CDR3 has 15 residues. In germline, CDR1 is SGDLS, CDR2 YYNGEE. The V gene lost 0 bases and the J gene lost 1 base, with 10 bases spanning the gap. The CDR3 region has the DNA TGTGCCAGCAGCGTAGCTGGGGGACAGAACACTGAAGCTTTCTTT. Residues: CASSVAGGQNTEAFF.

The table lists this clone with a count of one. This chain links TRBV30 with TRBJ1-3; the D is unclear. CDR1 is GTSNPN and CDR2 is SVGIG in the germline V gene (reference sequence). Trimming stripped 3 bases from V and 3 bases from J, with 3 bases between. The CDR3 contains 11 residues. This CDR3 reads CAWSDGNTIYF. The CDR3 coding sequence is TGTGCCTGGAGCGATGGAAACACCATATATTTT. Combining the CDR3 with reference TRBV30 and TRBJ1-3 gives the whole variable domain SQTIHQWPATLVQPVGSPLSLECTVEGTSNPNLYWYRQAAGRGLQLLFYSVGIGQISSEVPQNLSASRPQDRQFILSSKKLLLSDSGFYLCAWSDGNTIYFGEGSWLTVV.

The chain uses TRBV5-1 and TRBJ1-2; D unclear. Trimming took 1 base from V and 4 from J, leaving 11 bases between them. Per germline, CDR1 SGHRS and CDR2 YFSETQ. The CDR3 runs 14 residues. The CDR3 nucleotides read TGCGCCAGCAGCTTGACCCCGGAGCTCTATGGCTACACCTTC. This sequence encodes CASSLTPELYGYTF.

The rearrangement uses TRBV7-2 and TRBJ2-1; either TRBD1 or TRBD2 may supply D (6 bases each). This CDR3 region has 16 residues. Germline CDR1 and CDR2: SGHTA and FQGNSA. Trimming pared 4 bases from V and 0 bases from J, leaving 13 bases between. The chain's CDR3 is CASSSGAGSSYNEQFF. CDR3 DNA: TGTGCCAGCAGCTCGGGGGCGGGGAGCTCCTACAATGAGCAGTTCTTC.

In its sample, this clone was seen a few times. V is TRBV9 and J is TRBJ1-2; 9 nucleotides match TRBD1. J was trimmed by 7 bases and V by 4 bases; bases with no gene match: 11. The germline gives CDR1 SGDLS, CDR2 YYNGEE. The CDR3 extends over 15 amino acids. The CDR3 protein is CASSPLQGAYGGYTF. CDR3 nucleotide sequence: TGTGCCAGCAGCCCCTTACAGGGGGCTTACGGTGGCTACACCTTC.

The chain is built from TRBV29-1 and TRBJ1-2; weak D call: TRBD1 (5 bases). Germline V gene data show CDR1 as SQVTM and CDR2 as ANQGSEA. V was shortened by 3 bases and J by 7 bases, with 6 bases between the two germline ends. The CDR3 has 10 amino acids. DNA for the CDR3: TGCAGCGTTGACGGGGGTGGCTACACCTTC. It encodes CSVDGGGYTF.

The rearrangement joins TRBV4-2 to TRBJ2-1; 9 bases align to TRBD1. This CDR3 is built from 16 residues. Trimming at V came to 4 bases and at J to 7 bases, leaving 11 bases not matched to a gene. CDR1 and CDR2 from the germline V gene are LGHNA and YNFKEQ. CDR3 region: CASSPIQGAGWNEQFF. Written as DNA, the CDR3 is TGTGCCAGCAGCCCAATACAGGGGGCCGGCTGGAATGAGCAGTTCTTC.